Listed below are T cell receptor beta chains from one sample, sequenced in a study of glioma-infiltrating T cells. TCRdb processed the multiplex PCR reads anew with MiXCR; each CDR3 protein has one entry. The repertoire holds under 200,000 distinct CDR3 sequences, with over 30% as singletons. Material for sequencing was glioma tissue, nonneoplastic brain tissue, or PBMCs (not recorded which). These receptors were obtained from a human donor with low-grade glioma or glioblastoma, undergoing nonglioma brain surgery, or in good health (not recorded which). CDR3s include the opening cysteine and the closing phenylalanine or tryptophan. Each record gives: J gene, clone size, V gene, D gene, CDR3 protein, CDR3 DNA. A D gene is named only where the DNA matches it firmly. Expanded clones get a size class; other rows say once, few or many, or leave the size out.

J: TRBJ1-4
size: .
V: TRBV19
D: .
CDR3: CASSPQPDEKMFF
DNA: TGTGCCAGTAGCCCCCAGCCCGATGAAAAAATGTTTTTT

J: TRBJ1-3
size: few
V: TRBV5-4
D: .
CDR3: CASSSDGTPGNTIYF
DNA: TGTGCCAGCAGCTCCGACGGGACTCCTGGAAACACCATATATTTT

J: TRBJ2-5
size: many
V: TRBV6-6
D: .
CDR3: CASSYSIADTQETQYF
DNA: TGTGCCAGCAGTTACTCGATTGCGGACACCCAAGAGACCCAGTACTTC

J: TRBJ1-5
size: many
V: TRBV28
D: .
CDR3: CASSFTASTSNQPQHF
DNA: TGTGCCAGCAGTTTTACGGCCTCAACCTCAAATCAGCCCCAGCATTTT

J: TRBJ2-6
size: .
V: TRBV3-1
D: TRBD2
CDR3: CASSPQTGTSSGANVLTF
DNA: TGTGCCAGCAGTCCACAAACCGGGACTAGCTCTGGGGCCAACGTCCTGACTTTC

J: TRBJ2-1
size: few
V: TRBV30
D: TRBD2
CDR3: CAWEREGGNEQFF
DNA: TGTGCCTGGGAACGGGAGGGCGGGAATGAGCAGTTCTTC

J: TRBJ2-5
size: many
V: TRBV15
D: TRBD2
CDR3: CATSRGLAKEQETQYF
DNA: TGTGCCACCAGCAGAGGACTAGCCAAGGAACAAGAGACCCAGTACTTC

J: TRBJ1-1
size: many
V: TRBV2
D: TRBD1
CDR3: CASSSTGGVTEAFF
DNA: TGTGCCAGCAGCTCGACAGGGGGCGTAACTGAAGCTTTCTTT

J: TRBJ1-2
size: many
V: TRBV20-1
D: .
CDR3: CSARPETVVYGYTF
DNA: TGCAGTGCTAGACCTGAGACAGTGGTTTATGGCTACACCTTC

J: TRBJ2-1
size: .
V: TRBV9
D: TRBD2
CDR3: CASSVIAGGPDTYNEQFF
DNA: TGTGCCAGCAGCGTAATAGCGGGAGGGCCTGATACCTACAATGAGCAGTTCTTC

J: TRBJ2-7
size: once
V: TRBV7-9
D: .
CDR3: CASTPSPGSFLEEQYF
DNA: TGTGCCAGCACTCCATCCCCGGGGTCCTTTTTGGAAGAGCAGTACTTC

J: TRBJ2-3
size: .
V: TRBV20-1
D: TRBD1
CDR3: CSALPAGGKDTRYF
DNA: TGCAGTGCCCTGCCTGCAGGGGGCAAAGATACGCGGTATTTT

J: TRBJ2-1
size: few
V: TRBV5-4
D: .
CDR3: CASSSQTSIYNEQFF
DNA: TGTGCCAGCAGCTCGCAGACTAGTATCTACAATGAGCAGTTCTTC

J: TRBJ2-7
size: .
V: TRBV2
D: TRBD2
CDR3: CASSERLLAGGPRLGEQYF
DNA: TGTGCCAGCAGTGAACGGCTCCTAGCGGGAGGGCCACGGTTAGGGGAGCAGTACTTC

J: TRBJ1-1
size: many
V: TRBV7-9
D: TRBD1
CDR3: CASTPGQGSTEAFF
DNA: TGTGCCAGCACCCCGGGACAGGGGTCCACTGAAGCTTTCTTT

J: TRBJ2-7
size: .
V: TRBV6-2/TRBV6-3
D: .
CDR3: CASSYVGLNEQYF
DNA: TGTGCCAGCAGTTACGTAGGGCTAAACGAGCAGTACTTC

J: TRBJ2-5
size: many
V: TRBV28
D: TRBD1
CDR3: CASRATGGQETQYF
DNA: TGTGCCAGCAGGGCGACAGGGGGGCAAGAGACCCAGTACTTC

J: TRBJ2-7
size: many
V: TRBV20-1
D: .
CDR3: CSARDGALAPSYEQYF
DNA: TGCAGTGCTAGAGATGGGGCTCTAGCTCCCTCCTACGAGCAGTACTTC

J: TRBJ2-3
size: many
V: TRBV4-1
D: .
CDR3: CASRTLGGGTDTQYF
DNA: TGCGCCAGCCGAACCCTTGGAGGCGGGACAGATACGCAGTATTTT

J: TRBJ2-3
size: .
V: TRBV6-6
D: TRBD1
CDR3: CASWGTEDTDTQYF
DNA: TGTGCCAGCTGGGGGACAGAGGACACAGATACGCAGTATTTT

J: TRBJ1-6
size: once
V: TRBV20-1
D: .
CDR3: CSASEPAGALHF
DNA: TGCAGTGCCTCGGAGCCTGCTGGAGCCCTCCACTTT

J: TRBJ2-2
size: many
V: TRBV6-2/TRBV6-3
D: TRBD2
CDR3: CASRAWLAETGELFF
DNA: TGTGCCAGCAGAGCATGGCTAGCGGAGACCGGGGAGCTGTTTTTT

J: TRBJ1-5
size: many
V: TRBV12-3/TRBV12-4
D: .
CDR3: CASSFVGREPQHF
DNA: TGTGCCAGCAGTTTTGTAGGGAGGGAGCCCCAGCATTTT

J: TRBJ2-5
size: many
V: TRBV20-1
D: .
CDR3: CSARTTGSQETQYF
DNA: TGCAGTGCTAGGACGACAGGATCACAAGAGACCCAGTACTTC

J: TRBJ1-3
size: .
V: TRBV3-1
D: .
CDR3: CASSVKGSGNTIYF
DNA: TGTGCCAGCAGCGTAAAGGGGAGCGGAAACACCATATATTTT

J: TRBJ1-3
size: few
V: TRBV4-3
D: .
CDR3: CASSQVKDHLSGNTIYF
DNA: TGCGCCAGCAGCCAAGTAAAAGATCATCTCTCTGGAAACACCATATATTTT

J: TRBJ2-1
size: .
V: TRBV6-1
D: TRBD2
CDR3: CASSETSGRIPNEQFF
DNA: TGTGCCAGCAGTGAAACTAGCGGGAGAATCCCCAATGAGCAGTTCTTC

J: TRBJ2-5
size: many
V: TRBV24-1
D: .
CDR3: CATSDWANQETQYF
DNA: TGTGCCACCAGTGATTGGGCAAACCAAGAGACCCAGTACTTC

J: TRBJ2-3
size: many
V: TRBV6-6
D: .
CDR3: CASSYSGGALADTQYF
DNA: TGTGCCAGCAGTTACTCCGGGGGTGCCCTCGCGGATACGCAGTATTTT

J: TRBJ2-2
size: many
V: TRBV7-2
D: TRBD2
CDR3: CASTQLAGNPTGELFF
DNA: TGTGCCAGCACCCAACTAGCGGGGAATCCCACCGGGGAGCTGTTTTTT

J: TRBJ2-7
size: many
V: TRBV6-1
D: .
CDR3: CASEFAGTQYF
DNA: TGTGCCAGTGAGTTTGCGGGGACACAGTACTTC

J: TRBJ2-7
size: .
V: TRBV6-6
D: TRBD2
CDR3: CAGKAGGGPYEQYF
DNA: TGTGCCGGCAAAGCGGGAGGAGGTCCTTACGAGCAGTACTTC

J: TRBJ2-1
size: many
V: TRBV4-1
D: .
CDR3: CASSQDQGPYNEQFF
DNA: TGCGCCAGCAGCCAAGATCAGGGACCTTACAATGAGCAGTTCTTC

J: TRBJ2-1
size: many
V: TRBV12-3/TRBV12-4
D: .
CDR3: CASSLGQNYNEQFF
DNA: TGTGCCAGCAGTCTCGGACAAAATTACAATGAGCAGTTCTTC

J: TRBJ2-7
size: many
V: TRBV7-2
D: .
CDR3: CASSLGRTSYEQYF
DNA: TGTGCCAGCAGCTTAGGAAGAACCTCCTACGAGCAGTACTTC

J: TRBJ1-5
size: many
V: TRBV7-2
D: .
CDR3: CASSRDSSNQPQHF
DNA: TGTGCCAGCAGCCGTGACAGTAGCAATCAGCCCCAGCATTTT

J: TRBJ2-3
size: many
V: TRBV27
D: .
CDR3: CASRRFTDTQYF
DNA: TGTGCCAGCAGGCGCTTTACAGATACGCAGTATTTT

J: TRBJ2-1
size: many
V: TRBV4-1
D: TRBD2
CDR3: CASSQVTSGSYNEQFF
DNA: TGCGCCAGCAGCCAAGTAACTAGCGGGTCCTACAATGAGCAGTTCTTC

J: TRBJ2-5
size: many
V: TRBV6-2/TRBV6-3
D: .
CDR3: CASSHGAGFLETQYF
DNA: TGTGCCAGCAGCCACGGGGCAGGGTTTCTCGAGACCCAGTACTTC

J: TRBJ2-5
size: .
V: TRBV12-3/TRBV12-4
D: .
CDR3: CVSSSDSGGRETQYF
DNA: TGTGTCAGCAGTAGCGACAGTGGGGGTCGAGAGACCCAGTACTTC

J: TRBJ1-5
size: many
V: TRBV28
D: .
CDR3: CASRGEGKSNQPQHF
DNA: TGTGCCAGCAGAGGGGAGGGAAAGAGCAATCAGCCCCAGCATTTT